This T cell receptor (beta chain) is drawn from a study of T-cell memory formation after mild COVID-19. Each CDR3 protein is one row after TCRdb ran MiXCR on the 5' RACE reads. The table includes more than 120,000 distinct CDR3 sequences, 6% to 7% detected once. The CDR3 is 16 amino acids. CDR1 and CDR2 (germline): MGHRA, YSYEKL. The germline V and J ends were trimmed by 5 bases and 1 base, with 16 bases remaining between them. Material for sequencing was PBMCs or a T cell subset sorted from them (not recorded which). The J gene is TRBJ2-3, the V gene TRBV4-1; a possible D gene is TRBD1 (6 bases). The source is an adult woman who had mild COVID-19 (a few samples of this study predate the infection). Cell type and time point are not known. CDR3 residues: CASSDGDKYRTDTQYF. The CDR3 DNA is TGCGCCAGCAGCGACGGGGACAAGTATCGCACAGATACGCAGTATTTT.